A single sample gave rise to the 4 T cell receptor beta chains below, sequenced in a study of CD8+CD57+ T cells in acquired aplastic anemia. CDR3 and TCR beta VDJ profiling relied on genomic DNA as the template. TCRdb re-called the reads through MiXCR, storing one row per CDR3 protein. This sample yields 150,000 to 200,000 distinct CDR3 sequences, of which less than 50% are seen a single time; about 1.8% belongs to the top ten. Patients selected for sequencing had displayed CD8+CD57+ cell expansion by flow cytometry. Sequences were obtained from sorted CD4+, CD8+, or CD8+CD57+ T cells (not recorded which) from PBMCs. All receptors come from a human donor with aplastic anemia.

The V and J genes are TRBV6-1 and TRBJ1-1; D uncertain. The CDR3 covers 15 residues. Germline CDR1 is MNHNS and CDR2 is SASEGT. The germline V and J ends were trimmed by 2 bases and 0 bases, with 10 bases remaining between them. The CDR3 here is CASSEMSGMNTEAFF. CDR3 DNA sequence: TGTGCCAGCAGTGAAATGTCGGGAATGAACACTGAAGCTTTCTTT.

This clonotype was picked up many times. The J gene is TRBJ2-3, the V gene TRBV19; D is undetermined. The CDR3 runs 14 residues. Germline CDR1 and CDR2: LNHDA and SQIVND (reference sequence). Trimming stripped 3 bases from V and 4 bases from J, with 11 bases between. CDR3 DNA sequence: TGTGCCAGTAGTATTGAACACCCGCCAGATACGCAGTATTTT. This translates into CASSIEHPPDTQYF.

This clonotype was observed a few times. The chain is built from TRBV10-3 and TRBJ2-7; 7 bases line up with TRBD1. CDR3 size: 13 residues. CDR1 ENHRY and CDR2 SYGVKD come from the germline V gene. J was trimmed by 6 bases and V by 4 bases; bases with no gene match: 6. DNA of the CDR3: TGTGCCATCAGTGGAGAGACAGGGTTCGAGCAGTACTTC. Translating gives CAISGETGFEQYF.

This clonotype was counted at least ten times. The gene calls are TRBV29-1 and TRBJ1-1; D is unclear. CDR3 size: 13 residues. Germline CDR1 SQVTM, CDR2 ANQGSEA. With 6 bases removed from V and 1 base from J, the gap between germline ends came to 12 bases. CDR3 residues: CSVAVRANTEAFF. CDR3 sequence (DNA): TGCAGCGTCGCCGTGAGGGCGAACACTGAAGCTTTCTTT.